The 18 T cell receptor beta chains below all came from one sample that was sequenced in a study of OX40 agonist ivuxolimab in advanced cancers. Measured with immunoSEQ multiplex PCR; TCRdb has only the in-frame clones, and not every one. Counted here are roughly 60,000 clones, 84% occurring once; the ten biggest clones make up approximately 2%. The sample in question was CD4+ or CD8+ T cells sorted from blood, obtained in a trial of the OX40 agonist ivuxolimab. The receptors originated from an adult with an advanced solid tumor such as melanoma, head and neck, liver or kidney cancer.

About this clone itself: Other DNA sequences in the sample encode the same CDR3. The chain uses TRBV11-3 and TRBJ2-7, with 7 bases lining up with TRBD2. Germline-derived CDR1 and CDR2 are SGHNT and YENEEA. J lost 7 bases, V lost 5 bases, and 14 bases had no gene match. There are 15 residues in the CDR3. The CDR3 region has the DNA TGTGCCAGCAGCGCGGGAGACGGGAGGATGGGAGAGCAGTACTTC. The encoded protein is CASSAGDGRMGEQYF.

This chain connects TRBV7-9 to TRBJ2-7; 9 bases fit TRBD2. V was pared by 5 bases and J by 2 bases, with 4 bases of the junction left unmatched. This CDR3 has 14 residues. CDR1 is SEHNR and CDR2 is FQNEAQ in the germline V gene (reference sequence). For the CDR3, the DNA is TGTGCCAGCAGCCTTAGCGGGGGAGCCTACGAGCAGTACTTC. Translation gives CASSLSGGAYEQYF.

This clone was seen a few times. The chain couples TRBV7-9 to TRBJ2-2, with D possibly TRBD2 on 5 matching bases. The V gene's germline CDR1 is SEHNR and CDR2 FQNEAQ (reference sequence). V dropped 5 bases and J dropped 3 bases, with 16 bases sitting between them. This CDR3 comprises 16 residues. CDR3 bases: TGTGCCAGCAGCCCCAGGTCGTCGCGGGACACCGGGGAGCTGTTTTTT. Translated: CASSPRSSRDTGELFF.

This CDR3 is CASSESPRVGEQYF. DNA for the CDR3: TGCGCCAGCAGTGAGTCGCCCAGGGTAGGAGAGCAGTACTTC. V gene TRBV10-1 combines with J gene TRBJ2-7; D possibly corresponds to TRBD1 (5 bases). The V end lost 0 bases, the J end lost 7 bases, and 13 bases lay between the germline ends. Germline V CDR1 and CDR2: WNHNN, SYGVQD (reference sequence). The CDR3 contains 14 residues.

This chain's CDR3 is CAWRDRRHLGAFF. The CDR3 nucleotides read TGTGCCTGGAGGGACAGGCGGCACCTCGGGGCTTTCTTT. The rearrangement joins TRBV30 to TRBJ1-1; 7 nucleotides align to TRBD1. The trim removed 3 bases at V and 11 bases at J, leaving 12 bases unmatched. Germline loops: CDR1 GTSNPN, CDR2 SVGIG (reference sequence). The CDR3 sequence is 13 residues long.

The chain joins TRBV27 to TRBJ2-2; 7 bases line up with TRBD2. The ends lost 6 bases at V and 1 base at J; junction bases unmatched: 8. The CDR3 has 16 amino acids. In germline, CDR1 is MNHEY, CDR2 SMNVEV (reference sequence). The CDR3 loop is CASRPGVAGNTGELFF. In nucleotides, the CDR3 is TGTGCCAGCAGACCGGGGGTAGCGGGGAACACCGGGGAGCTGTTTTTT.

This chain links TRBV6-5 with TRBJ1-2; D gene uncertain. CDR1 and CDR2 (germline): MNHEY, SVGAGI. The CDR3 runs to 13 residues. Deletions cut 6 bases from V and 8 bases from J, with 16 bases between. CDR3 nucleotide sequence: TGTGCCAGCAGCATTACTACGGGTAGGGGCTACACCTTC. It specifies CASSITTGRGYTF.

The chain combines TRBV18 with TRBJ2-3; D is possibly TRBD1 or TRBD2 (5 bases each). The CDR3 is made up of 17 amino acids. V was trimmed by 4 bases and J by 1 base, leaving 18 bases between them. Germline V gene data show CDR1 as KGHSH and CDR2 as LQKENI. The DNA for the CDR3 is TGTGCCAGCTCACGGATTCAGGGACCTCTCGGCACAGATACGCAGTATTTT. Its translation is CASSRIQGPLGTDTQYF.

The CDR3 loop is CASSLRGRETQYF. The CDR3 DNA reads TGTGCCAGCAGCCTGAGGGGGCGAGAGACCCAGTACTTC. The rearrangement uses TRBV5-6 and TRBJ2-5, with 7 positions matching TRBD1. Germline CDR1 SGHDT, CDR2 YYEEEE. The CDR3 totals 13 residues. V lost 4 bases, J lost 4 bases, and 4 bases stayed unmatched. Together with reference TRBV5-6 and TRBJ2-5, the CDR3 gives the full variable domain: DAGVTQSPTHLIKTRGQQVTLRCSPKSGHDTVSWYQQALGQGPQFIFQYYEEEERQRGNFPDRFSGHQFPNYSSELNVNALLLGDSALYLCASSLRGRETQYFGPGTRLLVL.

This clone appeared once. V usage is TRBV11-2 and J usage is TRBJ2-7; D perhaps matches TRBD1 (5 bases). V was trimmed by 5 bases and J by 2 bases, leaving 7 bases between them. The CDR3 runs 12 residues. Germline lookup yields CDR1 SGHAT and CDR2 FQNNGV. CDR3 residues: CASSRTTYEQYF. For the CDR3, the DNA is TGTGCCAGCAGCCGGACAACCTACGAGCAGTACTTC.

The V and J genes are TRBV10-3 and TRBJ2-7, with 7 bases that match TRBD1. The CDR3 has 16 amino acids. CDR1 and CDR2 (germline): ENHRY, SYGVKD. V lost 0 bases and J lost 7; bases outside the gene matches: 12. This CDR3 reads CAISESAGTDVGEQYF. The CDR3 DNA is TGTGCCATCAGTGAGTCTGCCGGGACAGACGTGGGGGAGCAGTACTTC.

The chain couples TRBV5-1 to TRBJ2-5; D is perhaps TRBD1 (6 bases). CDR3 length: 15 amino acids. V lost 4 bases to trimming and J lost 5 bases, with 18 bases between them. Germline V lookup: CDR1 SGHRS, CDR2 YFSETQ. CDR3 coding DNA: TGCGCCAGCAGCCTCACGCCGGGACAAGGGGAGACCCAGTACTTC. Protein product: CASSLTPGQGETQYF.

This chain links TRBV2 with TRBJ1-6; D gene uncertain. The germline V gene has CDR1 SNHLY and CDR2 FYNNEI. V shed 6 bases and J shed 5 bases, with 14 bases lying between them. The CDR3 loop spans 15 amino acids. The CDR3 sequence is CASRGDIPNNSPLHF. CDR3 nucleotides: TGTGCCAGCAGGGGAGACATACCCAATAATTCACCCCTCCACTTT.

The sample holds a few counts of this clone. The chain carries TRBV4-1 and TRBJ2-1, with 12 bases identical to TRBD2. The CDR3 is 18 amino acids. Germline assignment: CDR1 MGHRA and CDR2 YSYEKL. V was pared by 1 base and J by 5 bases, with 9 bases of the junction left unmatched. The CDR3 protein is CASSQVDMGLAGNNEQFF. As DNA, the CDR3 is TGCGCCAGCAGCCAAGTTGACATGGGACTAGCGGGTAACAATGAGCAGTTCTTC.

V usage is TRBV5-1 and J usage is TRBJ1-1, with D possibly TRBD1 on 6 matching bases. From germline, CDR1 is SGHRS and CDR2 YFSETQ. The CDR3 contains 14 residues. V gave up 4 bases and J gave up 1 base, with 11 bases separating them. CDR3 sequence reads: CASSRGVRNTEAFF. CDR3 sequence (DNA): TGCGCCAGCAGCAGGGGGGTCAGGAACACTGAAGCTTTCTTT.

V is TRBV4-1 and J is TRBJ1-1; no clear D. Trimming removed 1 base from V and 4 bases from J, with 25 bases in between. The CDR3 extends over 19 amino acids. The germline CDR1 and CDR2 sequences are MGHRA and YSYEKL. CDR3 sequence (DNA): TGCGCCAGCAGCCAAGGGCCCCTCCGGGAAGGTAGAAGAGGCACTGAAGCTTTCTTT. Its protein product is CASSQGPLREGRRGTEAFF.

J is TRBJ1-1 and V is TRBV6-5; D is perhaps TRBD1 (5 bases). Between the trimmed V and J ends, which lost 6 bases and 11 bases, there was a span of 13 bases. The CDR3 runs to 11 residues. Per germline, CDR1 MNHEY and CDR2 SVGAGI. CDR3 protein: CASSIRGMAFF. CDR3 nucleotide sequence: TGTGCCAGCAGCATAAGGGGCATGGCTTTCTTT.

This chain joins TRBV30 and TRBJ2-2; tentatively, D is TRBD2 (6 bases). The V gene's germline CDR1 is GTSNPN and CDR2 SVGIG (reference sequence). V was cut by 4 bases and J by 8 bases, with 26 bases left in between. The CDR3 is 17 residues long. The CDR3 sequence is CAWNPSSGTLRRGELFF. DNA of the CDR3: TGTGCCTGGAACCCATCGTCCGGGACTCTCAGAAGGGGGGAGCTGTTTTTT.